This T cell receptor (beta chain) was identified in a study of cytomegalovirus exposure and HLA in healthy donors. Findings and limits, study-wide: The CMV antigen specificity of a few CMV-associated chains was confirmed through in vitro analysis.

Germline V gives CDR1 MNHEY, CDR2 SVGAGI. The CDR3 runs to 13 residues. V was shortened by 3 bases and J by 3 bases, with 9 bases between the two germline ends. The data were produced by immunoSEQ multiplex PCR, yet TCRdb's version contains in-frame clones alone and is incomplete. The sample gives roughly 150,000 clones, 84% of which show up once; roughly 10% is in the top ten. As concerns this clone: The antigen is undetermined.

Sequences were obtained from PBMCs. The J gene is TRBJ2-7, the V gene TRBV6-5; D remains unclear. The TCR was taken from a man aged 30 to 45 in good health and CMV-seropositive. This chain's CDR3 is CASSYRSSYEQYF. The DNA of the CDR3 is TGTGCCAGCAGTTATAGGAGTAGCTACGAGCAGTACTTC.